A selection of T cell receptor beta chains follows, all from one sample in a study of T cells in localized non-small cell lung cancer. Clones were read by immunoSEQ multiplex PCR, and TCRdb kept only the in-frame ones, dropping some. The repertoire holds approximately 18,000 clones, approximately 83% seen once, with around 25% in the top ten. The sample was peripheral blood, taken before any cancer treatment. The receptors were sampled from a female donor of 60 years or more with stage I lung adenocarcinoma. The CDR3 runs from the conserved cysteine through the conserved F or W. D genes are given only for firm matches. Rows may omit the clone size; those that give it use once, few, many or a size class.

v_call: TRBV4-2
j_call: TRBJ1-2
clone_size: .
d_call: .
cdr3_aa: CASSQEGRGYGYTF
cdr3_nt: TGTGCCAGCAGCCAAGAGGGCAGGGGTTATGGCTACACCTTC

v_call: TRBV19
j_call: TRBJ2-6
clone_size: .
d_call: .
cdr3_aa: CASTPLTGANVLTF
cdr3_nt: TGTGCCAGTACCCCACTGACCGGGGCCAACGTCCTGACTTTC

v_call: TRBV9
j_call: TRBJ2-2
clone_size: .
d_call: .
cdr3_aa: CASSVWGSGELFF
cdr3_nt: TGTGCCAGCAGCGTTTGGGGGTCCGGGGAGCTGTTTTTT

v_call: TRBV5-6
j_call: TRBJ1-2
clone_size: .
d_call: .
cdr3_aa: CASSYQTRSLYTF
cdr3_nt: TGTGCCAGCAGCTATCAAACCCGGAGCTTATACACCTTC

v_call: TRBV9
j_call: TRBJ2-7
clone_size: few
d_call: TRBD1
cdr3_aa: CASSPLGTDYEQYF
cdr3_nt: TGTGCCAGCAGCCCCCTGGGGACAGACTACGAGCAGTACTTC

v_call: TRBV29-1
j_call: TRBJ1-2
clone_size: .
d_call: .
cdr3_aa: CSVVQSYGYTF
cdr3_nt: TGCAGCGTTGTACAGTCCTATGGCTACACCTTC

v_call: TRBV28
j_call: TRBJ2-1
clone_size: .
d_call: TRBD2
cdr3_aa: CASRSGTSGGNEQFF
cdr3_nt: TGTGCCAGCAGATCCGGGACTAGCGGGGGGAATGAGCAGTTCTTC

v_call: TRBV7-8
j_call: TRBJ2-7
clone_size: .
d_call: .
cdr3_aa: CASSSRVGREYEQYF
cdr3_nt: TGTGCCAGCAGCTCAAGGGTAGGCAGGGAATACGAGCAGTACTTC

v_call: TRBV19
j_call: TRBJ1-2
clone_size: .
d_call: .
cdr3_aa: CASSIRGPRFYGYTF
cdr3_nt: TGTGCCAGTAGTATCCGAGGGCCAAGATTCTATGGCTACACCTTC

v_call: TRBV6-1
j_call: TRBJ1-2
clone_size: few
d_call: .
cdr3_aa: CASSEVGQGGYTF
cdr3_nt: TGTGCCAGCAGTGAAGTGGGTCAGGGGGGCTACACCTTC

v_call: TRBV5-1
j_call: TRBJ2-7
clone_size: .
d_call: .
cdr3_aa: CASSFGLTSYEQYF
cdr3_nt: TGCGCCAGCAGCTTTGGTCTAACCTCCTACGAGCAGTACTTC

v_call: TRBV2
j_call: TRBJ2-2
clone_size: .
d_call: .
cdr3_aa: CASSLGGNTGELFF
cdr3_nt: TGTGCCAGCAGCCTCGGAGGGAACACCGGGGAGCTGTTTTTT

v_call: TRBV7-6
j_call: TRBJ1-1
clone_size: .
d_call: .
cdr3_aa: CASSPSGDPTEAFF
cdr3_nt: TGTGCCAGCAGCCCTAGTGGGGACCCCACTGAAGCTTTCTTT

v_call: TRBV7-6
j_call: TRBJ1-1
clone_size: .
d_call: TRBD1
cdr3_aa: CASSLRGQGSPFF
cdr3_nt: TGTGCCAGCAGCTTAAGGGGACAGGGCTCCCCTTTCTTT

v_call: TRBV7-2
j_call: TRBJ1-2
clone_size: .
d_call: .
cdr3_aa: CASSAGLLDYGYTF
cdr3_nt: TGTGCCAGCAGCGCGGGACTTTTGGACTATGGCTACACCTTC

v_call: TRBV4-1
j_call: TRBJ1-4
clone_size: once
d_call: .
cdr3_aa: CASSQPTVANEKLFF
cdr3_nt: TGCGCCAGCAGCCAACCGACAGTAGCTAATGAAAAACTGTTTTTT

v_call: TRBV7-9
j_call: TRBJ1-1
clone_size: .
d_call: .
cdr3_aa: CASSLMDTEAFF
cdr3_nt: TGTGCCAGCAGCTTGATGGATACTGAAGCTTTCTTT

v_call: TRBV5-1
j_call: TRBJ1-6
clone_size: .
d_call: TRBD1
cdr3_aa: CASSPEYRGSSYNSPLHF
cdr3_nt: TGCGCCAGCAGCCCGGAATACAGGGGGAGCTCCTATAATTCACCCCTCCACTTT

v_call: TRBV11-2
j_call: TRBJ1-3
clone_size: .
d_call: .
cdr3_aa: CASSLGSSGNTIYF
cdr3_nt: TGTGCCAGCAGCTTAGGGAGCTCTGGAAACACCATATATTTT

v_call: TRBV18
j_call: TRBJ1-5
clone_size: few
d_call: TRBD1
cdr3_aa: CASSLRTGGPGHYSNQPQHF
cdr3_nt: TGTGCCAGCTCACTAAGGACAGGAGGCCCCGGACATTATAGCAATCAGCCCCAGCATTTT

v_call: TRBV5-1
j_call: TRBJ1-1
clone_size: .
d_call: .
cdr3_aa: CASSYDTEAFF
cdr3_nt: TGCGCCAGCAGCTACGACACTGAAGCTTTCTTT

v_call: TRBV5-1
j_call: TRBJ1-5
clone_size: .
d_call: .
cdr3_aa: CASSLDTNSNQPQHF
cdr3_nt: TGCGCCAGCAGCTTAGACACAAATAGCAATCAGCCCCAGCATTTT

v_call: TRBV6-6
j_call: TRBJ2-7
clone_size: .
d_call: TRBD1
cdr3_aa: CASSYRRTGSYEQYF
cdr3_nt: TGTGCCAGCAGTTACCGAAGGACAGGGTCCTACGAGCAGTACTTC

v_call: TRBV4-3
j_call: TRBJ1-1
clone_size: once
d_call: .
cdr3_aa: CASSPSRTSAAFF
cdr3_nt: TGCGCCAGCAGCCCCAGTAGGACCTCGGCGGCTTTCTTT

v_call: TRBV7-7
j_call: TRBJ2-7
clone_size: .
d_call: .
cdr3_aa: CASSKDPSGVEQYF
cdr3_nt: TGTGCCAGCAGCAAGGACCCATCCGGGGTCGAGCAGTACTTC

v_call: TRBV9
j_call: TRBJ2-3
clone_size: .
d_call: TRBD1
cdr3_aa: CASSVYTGGSTDTQYF
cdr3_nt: TGTGCCAGCAGCGTATACACAGGGGGCAGCACAGATACGCAGTATTTT

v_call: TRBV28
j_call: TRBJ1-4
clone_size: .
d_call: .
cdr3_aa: CASSFTGVNEKLFF
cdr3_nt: TGTGCCAGCAGTTTTACGGGGGTTAATGAAAAACTGTTTTTT

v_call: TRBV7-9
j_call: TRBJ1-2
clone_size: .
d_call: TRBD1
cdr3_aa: CASNRGGAATDYGYTF
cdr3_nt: TGTGCCAGCAACAGGGGCGGGGCCGCCACCGACTATGGCTACACCTTC

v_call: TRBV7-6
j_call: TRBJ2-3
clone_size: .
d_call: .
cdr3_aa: CASSLGVPADTQYF
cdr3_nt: TGTGCCAGCAGCTTAGGTGTTCCGGCAGATACGCAGTATTTT

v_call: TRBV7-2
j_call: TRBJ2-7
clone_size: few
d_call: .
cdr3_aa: CASSLAGGASSYEQYF
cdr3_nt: TGTGCCAGCAGCTTAGCTGGTGGGGCTAGCTCCTACGAGCAGTACTTC

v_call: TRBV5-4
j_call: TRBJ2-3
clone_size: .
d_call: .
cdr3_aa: CASSFPFGSTDTQYF
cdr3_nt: TGTGCCAGCAGCTTCCCCTTTGGGAGCACAGATACGCAGTATTTT

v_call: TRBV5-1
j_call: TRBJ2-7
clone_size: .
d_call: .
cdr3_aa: CASGLGGGSYEQYF
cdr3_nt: TGCGCCAGCGGCCTGGGAGGGGGGTCCTACGAGCAGTACTTC

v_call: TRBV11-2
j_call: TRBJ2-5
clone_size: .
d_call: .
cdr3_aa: CASSLDSRRGQETQYF
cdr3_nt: TGTGCCAGCAGCTTAGATTCTAGGCGAGGCCAAGAGACCCAGTACTTC

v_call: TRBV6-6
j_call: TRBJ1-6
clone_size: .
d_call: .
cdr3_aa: CASSYLAGGGNSPLHF
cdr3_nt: TGTGCCAGCAGTTACCTCGCCGGGGGGGGTAATTCACCCCTCCACTTT

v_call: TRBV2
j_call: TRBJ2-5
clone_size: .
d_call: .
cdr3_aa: CASREQETQYF
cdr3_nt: TGTGCCAGCAGGGAGCAAGAGACCCAGTACTTC

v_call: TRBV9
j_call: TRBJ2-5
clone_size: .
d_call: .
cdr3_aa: CASSAHMGSETQYF
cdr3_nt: TGTGCCAGCAGCGCGCACATGGGGAGTGAGACCCAGTACTTC

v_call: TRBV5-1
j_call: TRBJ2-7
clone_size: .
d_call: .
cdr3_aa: CASSLAQGSYEQYF
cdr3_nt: TGCGCCAGCAGCTTGGCGCAGGGCTCCTACGAGCAGTACTTC

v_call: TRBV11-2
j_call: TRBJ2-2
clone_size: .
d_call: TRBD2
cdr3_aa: CASSFRLAGGTGELFF
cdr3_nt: TGTGCCAGCAGCTTCCGACTAGCGGGGGGCACCGGGGAGCTGTTTTTT

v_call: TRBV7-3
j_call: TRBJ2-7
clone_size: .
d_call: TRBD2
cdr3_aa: CASSLGGGAYEQYF
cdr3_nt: TGTGCCAGCAGCTTAGGCGGGGGGGCCTACGAGCAGTACTTC

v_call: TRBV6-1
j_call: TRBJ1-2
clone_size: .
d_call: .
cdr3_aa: CASSEQHTNYGYTF
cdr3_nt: TGTGCCAGCAGTGAACAGCACACTAACTATGGCTACACCTTC

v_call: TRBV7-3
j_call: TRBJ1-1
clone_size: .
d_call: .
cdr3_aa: CASSPGRAEAFF
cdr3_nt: TGTGCCAGCAGCCCGGGCCGCGCTGAAGCTTTCTTT

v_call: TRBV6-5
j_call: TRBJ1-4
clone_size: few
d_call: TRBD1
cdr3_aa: CASSSWTGGTEKLFF
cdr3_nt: TGTGCCAGCAGTTCGTGGACAGGGGGGACTGAAAAACTGTTTTTT

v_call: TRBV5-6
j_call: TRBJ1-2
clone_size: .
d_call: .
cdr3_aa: CASSRTTGYTF
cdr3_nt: TGTGCCAGCAGCCGAACTACGGGCTACACCTTC

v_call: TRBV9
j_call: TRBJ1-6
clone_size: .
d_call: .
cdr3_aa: CASSGWGVNNSPLHF
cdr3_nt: TGTGCCAGCAGCGGATGGGGAGTGAATAATTCACCCCTCCACTTT

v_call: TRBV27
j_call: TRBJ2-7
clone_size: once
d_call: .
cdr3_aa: CASRGDPDEQYF
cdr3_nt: TGTGCCAGCAGGGGGGACCCGGACGAGCAGTACTTC

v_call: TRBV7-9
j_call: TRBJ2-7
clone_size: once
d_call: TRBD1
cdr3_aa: CASSLSGTGTYEQYF
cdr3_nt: TGTGCCAGCAGCTTGTCCGGGACAGGGACCTACGAGCAGTACTTC

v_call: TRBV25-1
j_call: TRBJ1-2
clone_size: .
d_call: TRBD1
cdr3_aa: CASSHDRGTGYTF
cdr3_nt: TGTGCCAGCAGTCACGACAGGGGGACCGGCTACACCTTC

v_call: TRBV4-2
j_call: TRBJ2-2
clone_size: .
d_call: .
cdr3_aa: CASSQDQTYTGELFF
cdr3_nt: TGTGCCAGCAGCCAAGATCAGACCTACACCGGGGAGCTGTTTTTT

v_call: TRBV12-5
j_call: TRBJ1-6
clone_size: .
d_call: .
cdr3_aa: CASGLGQGGSPLHF
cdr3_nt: TGTGCTAGTGGTTTGGGTCAGGGAGGCTCACCCCTCCACTTT

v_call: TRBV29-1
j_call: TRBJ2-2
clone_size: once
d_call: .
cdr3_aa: CSVGQNANTGELFF
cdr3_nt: TGCAGCGTCGGACAGAACGCGAACACCGGGGAGCTGTTTTTT

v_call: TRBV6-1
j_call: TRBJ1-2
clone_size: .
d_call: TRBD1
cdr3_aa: CASSQQGFGHYGYTF
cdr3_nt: TGTGCCAGCAGTCAACAGGGGTTTGGACACTATGGCTACACCTTC

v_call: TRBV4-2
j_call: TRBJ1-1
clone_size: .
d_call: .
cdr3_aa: CASSQDLRRGAPEAFF
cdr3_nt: TGTGCCAGCAGCCAAGATCTTCGACGGGGGGCCCCTGAAGCTTTCTTT